The clone carrying this T cell receptor beta chain was counted between two and nine times. Its antigen is still unknown. This entry comes from a study of regulatory T cells in long-lasting Graves disease. Study findings and constraints: With persistent disease, TRBV28, TRBJ1-2 and TRBJ2-5 were the favored segments.

The germline V gene encodes CDR1 SQVTM and CDR2 ANQGSEA. There are 14 residues in the CDR3. Trimming cost V 5 bases and J 0 bases; bases outside gene matches: 7. The time point is: persistent/refractory GD, antithyroid drugs over 5 years with positive TRAb. RNA isolated from PBMCs was used to make the TCR library. Clinicians diagnosed Graves' disease using American Thyroid Association guidelines. Both iRepertoire HTBI primers and Arm-PCR of CDR3 regions were used to build the TCR beta libraries. In the original analysis: Among the samples, some 68 TRBV and around 15 TRBJ segments were identified. One entry per CDR3 protein results from TCRdb running MiXCR on the multiplex PCR reads. The V and J calls shown here were made by TCRdb, not taken from the authors' results. This sample has roughly 450,000 distinct CDR3 sequences, with about a fifth found just once.

The V and J genes are TRBV29-1 and TRBJ2-7; 7 bases map to TRBD2. The sequencing used peripheral blood mononuclear cells (PBMCs), collected when the disease was refractory, from a patient treated with antithyroid drugs. The receptor comes from a female donor with Graves disease. Written as DNA, the CDR3 is TGCAGCGTTCCAAGGACTAGTTACTCCTACGAGCAGTACTTC. Translated, it gives CSVPRTSYSYEQYF.